Described below is a single T cell receptor (beta chain) sequence and its context. Its antigen remains unknown. V dropped 1 base and J dropped 3; count of bases not matched to a gene: 14. The CDR3 runs 20 residues. CDR1 and CDR2 from the germline V gene are LGHNA and YNFKEQ. Sequencing was performed with immunoSEQ multiplex PCR; in TCRdb, only in-frame clones are kept and a portion is missing. The sample lists just under 65,000 clones, approximately 95% occurring once. Surgery cases with the highest brain T cell transcript signatures were chosen for sequencing. Before surgery, patients took at least one anti-epileptic drug. This entry comes from a study of brain T cells in children with intractable seizures. Study-level findings and limits: Pre- and post-surgery blood differed in depth, so pre-surgery absences may be undersampling. Patients' HCMV serostatus was unknown; virus specificity rests on CDR3 similarity alone.

The TCR sequence derives from a boy younger than two with focal cortical dysplasia and intractable seizures. The gene calls are TRBV4-2 and TRBJ2-3; 12 nucleotides agree with TRBD2. This material consisted of peripheral blood, taken at surgery. CDR3 region: CASSQGTSGGPWGFTDTQYF. The CDR3 DNA reads as TGTGCCAGCAGCCAAGGTACTAGCGGGGGGCCATGGGGTTTTACAGATACGCAGTATTTT.